Included here is one TCR beta chain sequence, with context. This clone was picked up many times. What antigen it recognizes has not been identified. Base quality data are lacking; no much larger clone is found one base away. Including the terminal cysteine and phenylalanine, the CDR3 comprises 13 residues. CDR3 DNA only is kept here, 39 bases in frame from base 1. V is cut back by 9 bases and J by 4 bases, with 8 bases in the junction unmatched. The CDR1 and CDR2 encoded by the germline V gene (reference sequence) are LNHDA and SQIVND. This specimen comes from a study of metastatic and nonmetastatic thyroid tumors (dated by TCRdb to 2020 to 2022). General notes on the study: Repertoires were compared across peripheral blood and tumor or nodule tissue samples from malignant and benign thyroid patients.

Findings and caveats that apply to the study as a whole: TCR beta diversity was reported as significantly higher in malignant tumors than in benign nodules, in both blood and tumor samples.

No patient had received any treatment before thyroid surgery. Patient clinical samples collected from about 2012 to 2019 were retrospectively analysed using T-cell receptor beta sequencing. Receptors were amplified or captured by PCR. The sequencer listed for this sample is Illumina HiSeq 4000. The TCR beta-chain CDR3 region of each patient was profiled by high-throughput sequencing. The paper's data handling went like this. A classifier to discriminate distant-metastatic papillary thyroid cancer patients was built from CDR3 differences across clinicopathological groups. To measure repertoire diversity the researchers used the Shannon index, while the Morisita-Horn index served to gauge how similar the tumor and blood repertoires were. TCRdb took the public reads, trimmed them with fastp at Q25, ran MiXCR for clone calling and kept in-frame beta chains. For this entry, the V and J calls and clone size follow TCRdb and not the study's own pipeline. The sample table contains 20,000 to 25,000 clones; only one count was recorded for roughly 18% of them. Jointly, the top ten make up 2.5% to 3% of the sample.

The sequencing sample was made of adjacent normal tissue. Recombination linked TRBV19 to TRBJ1-2; TRBD1 agrees with 7 junctional bases. The TCR was taken from a male donor with papillary thyroid cancer or a benign thyroid nodule (not recorded which). Some clones in this sample may be carry-over from other donors' samples. The CDR3 region: CASRPGQPYGYTF. Here is the DNA: TGTGCCAGCCGCCCGGGACAGCCCTATGGCTACACCTTC.